The clone carrying this T cell receptor beta chain was observed a single time. The entry originates in a study of blood T cell repertoires in COVID-19. Across the whole study: Collection of acute and convalescent COVID-19 samples took place in the United States, Italy and Spain. PBMCs, B-cell-depleted T cells, or T cells were the source of the cDNA or gDNA that made up the material.

Authors' processing steps: How many nucleated cells were present was estimated from reference gene primer amplification. TCRdb keeps only in-frame clones here, not all; method: immunoSEQ multiplex PCR. V, J and clone size were drawn from that table, and D and trimming were deduced from the DNA. Here the sample spans some 100,000 clones, almost 90% being singletons. CDR3 length equals 14 residues. Germline lookup yields CDR1 LGHDT and CDR2 YNNKEL (reference sequence). Trimming cost V 6 bases and J 1 base, with 11 bases left between them. The sequenced sample was peripheral blood. V gene TRBV3-1 (or the pseudogene TRBV3-2) combines with J gene TRBJ2-3; D is ambiguous. This clonotype originated in a human donor with active COVID-19. The donor label of this sample is uncertain. The CDR3 DNA follows: TGTGCCAGCAGAGCAGCAGGTGGCACAGATACGCAGTATTTT. Translated: CASRAAGGTDTQYF.